This T cell receptor beta chain was recorded in a study of tumor-infiltrating lymphocytes in primary liver carcinoma. At the level of the study: Each of the samples returned roughly 3.65 to 7.5 million productive TCRbeta reads (a yield similar across tissue types). Study results and limitations: A small share of top clones, only about 7.5-25%, was found in all five tumor regions. Paired tumor-adjacent and tumor-blood samples overlapped less than tumor region pairs did.

The investigators made TCR beta cDNA from approximately 0.5 ug total RNA, using a constant-region primer. Nested multiplex PCR, run for three rounds with slightly modified ARM-PCR, yielded TCR beta libraries. Both of the initial two PCR rounds ran for roughly 11 cycles and employed TRBV1-TRBV30 forward primers alongside a C-beta reverse primer. TCRdb used MiXCR to reprocess the multiplex PCR reads, holding one entry per CDR3 protein. The sample includes roughly 100,000 distinct CDR3 sequences, approximately 82% seen only once; the top ten take more than 15%. CDR3 length: 15 residues. Looked up from germline, CDR1 is SGHAT and CDR2 is FQNNGV. Unsorted bulk tissue (roughly 17-34 mg) underwent RNA and DNA co-extraction. Each participant had primary liver carcinoma, and surgical resection was the treatment. Regarding this clonotype: The antigen remains unidentified. The junction departs from the called germline gene at one end, perhaps through a read error.

The rearrangement links TRBV11-2 to TRBJ2-2, with D possibly TRBD2 on 6 matching bases. The clonotype was recovered from a man in his forties or fifties with primary liver carcinoma and hepatitis B virus infection. The specimen sequenced was liver tumor tissue from sampling region 3. Sample subset: tumor region T3, left-lateral pole. The CDR3: CASIHVRGRTGELPF. As DNA, the CDR3 is TGTGCCAGCATCCATGTCCGGGGGAGGACCGGGGAGCTGCCTTTT.